This paragraph reports one TCR beta chain. Its antigen is currently not known. No much larger clone exists at a distance of one base, and base qualities are not known. The data stem from a study of CD8 T cells in ankylosing spondylitis (dated by TCRdb to 2017 to 2019). Notes on the research overall: The study set out to find disease-linked TCR variants by profiling T cell receptor beta repertoires in ankylosing spondylitis patients and healthy donors. In total, the full study cohort was made up of about 110 healthy donors and 25 or so ankylosing spondylitis patients. Peripheral blood was sampled, and synovial fluid was also collected from ankylosing spondylitis patients. Overall study results and their limits: A TCR beta motif made up of several highly homologous amino acid variants appeared to be characteristic of blood from ankylosing spondylitis patients. Some motif variants were previously reported in synovial fluid and blood of reactive arthritis patients, suggesting common disease-initiation mechanisms. The disease-linked clones had a CD8+ phenotype and were found at relatively low frequencies in peripheral blood. The disease-linked clones were reported as significantly enriched in matched synovial fluid samples from ankylosing spondylitis patients.

The CDR3 measures 14 amino acids from cysteine to phenylalanine. CDR3 DNA is the only sequence kept; it has 42 bases, read in frame from the first base. The germline V gene gives CDR1 as ENHRY and CDR2 as SYGVKD. Relative to germline, V is 3 bases shorter and J is 4 bases shorter, with 12 bases between their ends. Instrument used: Illumina HiSeq 2500. Quantitative 5'-RACE with molecular barcodes was used to prepare TCR beta libraries. Processing in the source paper ran as follows. A new computational method based on a probabilistic model of VDJ rearrangement was used to identify disease-linked TCR variants. TCRdb reanalyzed the raw reads on its own, using fastp at Q25 for trimming and MiXCR for clone calling, and kept in-frame beta chains. Under each unique CDR3 protein, matching rows form one entry showing the most common genes and DNA. TCRdb, not the original authors, processed these V and J calls. Within this sample are approximately 400,000 distinct CDR3 sequences, with roughly 25% of them counted one time only. Of the sample, 0.85% to 1% falls within the top ten clones.

The receptor's source is a male donor with ankylosing spondylitis. The sequenced sample consisted of blood, either unsorted or a sorted T cell fraction (not recorded which). The rearranged chain carries TRBV10-3 and TRBJ1-1, with the D gene uncertain. The sequenced DNA: TGTGCCATCAGTGAAGAAAGAGCGGGCACTGAAGCTTTCTTT. It codes for CAISEERAGTEAFF.